The text below deals with one T cell receptor (beta chain). What it binds is unknown. All participating donors were Caucasian adults from Nashville, Tennessee. A split of CD4+ cells into CD45RA+ naive and CD45RA-negative memory subsets was performed. These data originate in a study of shared clonotypes between healthy human individuals. Study outcomes and limitations: A handful of donors showed sharing of approximately 5% of naive CD4 clonotypes.

The authors ran the assay at deep level. TCRdb's table, derived via immunoSEQ multiplex PCR, lists solely in-frame clones and lacks some. The repertoire includes millions of clones, 90% to 95% of them detected once, and under 0.15% sits in the top ten. Trimming left V 8 bases short and J 7 bases short, with 12 bases between. The germline V gene encodes CDR1 ENHRY and CDR2 SYGVKD. The CDR3 is 11 amino acids. The specimen sequenced was naive CD4+ T cells sorted from blood. Noted subset: CD45RA+ positively selected. This TCR derives from a man between 18 and 29 years old in good health. This rearrangement joins TRBV10-3 to TRBJ2-7; D ambiguous. The CDR3 spells CAISAVGEQYF. DNA of the CDR3: TGTGCCATCTCGGCTGTGGGAGAGCAGTACTTC.